Listed below are T cell receptor beta chains from one sample, sequenced in a study of blood T cell repertoires in COVID-19. Clones were sequenced by immunoSEQ multiplex PCR, and TCRdb holds only the in-frame ones, with some missing. The table has 65,000 to 80,000 clones, roughly 80% seen once. The sequenced material came from peripheral blood. These TCRs come from a human donor in a cohort sampled during active COVID-19. The CDR3 runs from the conserved cysteine through the conserved F or W. The D gene is left open where the match is weak. Only some rows state a clone size, as once, few, many or a class for expanded clones.

d_call j_call clone_size v_call cdr3_nt cdr3_aa
. TRBJ1-2 . TRBV7-3 TGTGCCAGCAGCTTAACAGGGAGCTATGGCTACACCTTC CASSLTGSYGYTF
TRBD1 TRBJ1-1 . TRBV11-2 TGTGCCAGCAGCGTATTACAGGGGAACGAAGCTTTCTTT CASSVLQGNEAFF
. TRBJ2-7 . TRBV7-3 TGTGCCAGCAGTCTTCTCCGGACTACCTCCTACGAGCAGTACTTC CASSLLRTTSYEQYF
TRBD1 TRBJ2-1 . TRBV6-5 TGTGCCAGCAGCCCAGGGACAGTTCGGAATGAGCAGTTCTTC CASSPGTVRNEQFF
. TRBJ2-1 . TRBV18 TGTGCCAGCTCACCAATGGTGGAGAATGAGCAGTTCTTC CASSPMVENEQFF
. TRBJ1-6 . TRBV2 TGTGCCAGCACCACAAGGGAACAGGACCTAAATAATTCACCCCTCCACTTT CASTTREQDLNNSPLHF
TRBD1 TRBJ2-3 few TRBV4-1 TGCGCCAGCAGCCAAGACGCGGACAGGGTGTTCACAGATACGCAGTATTTT CASSQDADRVFTDTQYF
. TRBJ1-5 . TRBV2 TGTGCCAGCAGTGGAGGGCCCGGGAGGCCCCAGCATTTT CASSGGPGRPQHF
TRBD1 TRBJ1-2 . TRBV3-1/TRBV3-2 TGTGCCAGCAGCCAAGGGACAGGGGGCCCCACCCCCTATGGCTACACCTTC CASSQGTGGPTPYGYTF
. TRBJ1-3 . TRBV30 TGTGCCTGGTATCTTTGGACAGCCTCTGGAAACACCATATATTTT CAWYLWTASGNTIYF
TRBD2 TRBJ2-1 . TRBV5-6 TGTGCCAGCAGCTTGGACACTGGGACTAGCGGGGCTCATGAGCAGTTCTTC CASSLDTGTSGAHEQFF
. TRBJ1-1 . TRBV5-1 TGCGCCAGCAGCTTGTCCAGGGCCTTGAACACTGAAGCTTTCTTT CASSLSRALNTEAFF